These 25 T cell receptor beta chains were all obtained from the same sample, sequenced in a study of blood T cell dynamics during melanoma immunotherapy. Regarding time point: week 3, after first cycle of checkpoint inhibitor. The data were produced by immunoSEQ multiplex PCR, yet TCRdb's version contains in-frame clones alone and is incomplete. The table lists about 8,200 clones, approximately 90% of them singletons. The sample in question was blood, obtained from a patient treated with checkpoint blockade. These TCRs come from a human donor with melanoma.

V gene TRBV5-1 combines with J gene TRBJ1-6, with D uncertain. This CDR3 region has 14 residues. Germline V gene sequence: CDR1 SGHRS, CDR2 YFSETQ. Trimming shortened V by 4 bases and J by 10 bases, and 15 bases separated the two germline ends. The CDR3 protein is CASSPASMGSPLHF. The CDR3 nucleotides read TGCGCCAGCAGCCCGGCCTCGATGGGATCACCCCTCCACTTT.

This chain connects TRBV7-2 to TRBJ1-1; D call uncertain. Trimming stripped 5 bases from V and 8 bases from J, with 12 bases between. The CDR3 has 12 amino acids. Germline V gives CDR1 SGHTA, CDR2 FQGNSA. The CDR3 region has the DNA TGTGCCAGCAGCCGGGAGTCCCTGGAAGCTTTCTTT. This codes for CASSRESLEAFF.

The table lists this clone with a count of one. The chain is built from TRBV30 and TRBJ1-6; weak D call: TRBD1 (6 bases). V gave up 8 bases and J gave up 5 bases, with 19 bases separating them. The CDR3 covers 15 residues. CDR1 and CDR2 (germline): GTSNPN, SVGIG (reference sequence). The CDR3 reads CALRGGTLNNSPLHF. In nucleotides, the CDR3 is TGTGCCCTGCGAGGGGGGACTCTGAATAATTCACCCCTCCACTTT.

As DNA, the CDR3 is TGCGCCAGCAGCCAAGATACCAGCTACACCTACGAGCAGTACTTC. Protein: CASSQDTSYTYEQYF. This chain joins TRBV4-3 and TRBJ2-7; D is unresolved. CDR1 is LGHNA and CDR2 is YSLEER in the germline V gene. The CDR3 has 15 amino acids. V dropped 0 bases and J dropped 2 bases, with 11 bases sitting between them.

This clone was seen only a few times. CDR3 DNA sequence: TGTGCCACCAGCCGAGGGTATCAGCCCCAGCATTTT. The encoded protein is CATSRGYQPQHF. This chain uses TRBV15 with TRBJ1-5; D unclear. Trimming removed 5 bases from V and 5 bases from J, with 7 bases in between. Germline CDR1 is LNHNV and CDR2 is YYDKDF (reference sequence). This CDR3 spans 12 amino acids.

The rearrangement links TRBV5-1 to TRBJ1-1, with 9 bases aligning to TRBD1. The V segment lost 3 bases and the J segment 4 bases; nucleotides outside the gene matches: 7. This CDR3 contains 15 residues. CDR1 SGHRS and CDR2 YFSETQ come from the germline V gene. DNA of the CDR3: TGCGCCAGCAGCTCATCCCTGACAGGGGGCACTGAAGCTTTCTTT. The encoded protein is CASSSSLTGGTEAFF.

The chain uses TRBV20-1 and TRBJ1-1; D is possibly TRBD1 (5 bases). The germline V gene has CDR1 DFQATT and CDR2 SNEGSKA (reference sequence). The CDR3 is 11 amino acids. Trimming stripped 3 bases from V and 7 bases from J, with 9 bases between. The CDR3 DNA follows: TGCAGTGCTAGGGGGGTCCTTGAAGCTTTCTTT. It is translated as CSARGVLEAFF.

This clone appeared a few times. The chain joins TRBV9 to TRBJ1-2; no firm D call. Germline V gives CDR1 SGDLS, CDR2 YYNGEE. The CDR3 is 13 residues long. The V gene lost 0 bases and the J gene lost 5 bases, with 8 bases spanning the gap. CDR3 in amino acids: CASSVGAGYGYTF. In nucleotides, the CDR3 is TGTGCCAGCAGCGTAGGGGCGGGATATGGCTACACCTTC.

This clone was observed a single time. The genes are TRBV15 and TRBJ2-7; tentatively, D is TRBD2 (6 bases). The V and J ends lost 1 base and 3 bases respectively, with 13 bases between them. Germline V lookup: CDR1 LNHNV, CDR2 YYDKDF (reference sequence). The CDR3 length is 15 residues. CDR3 region: CATSRGVAGNYEQYF. CDR3 DNA: TGTGCCACCAGCAGAGGCGTTGCGGGGAACTACGAGCAGTACTTC.

CDR3 loop: CAWSLGRIYGYTF. The CDR3 nucleotides are TGTGCCTGGAGTCTGGGCCGTATCTATGGCTACACCTTC. This chain links TRBV30 with TRBJ1-2; D is ambiguous. V gave up 2 bases and J gave up 4 bases, with 11 bases separating them. Germline V gene sequence: CDR1 GTSNPN, CDR2 SVGIG (reference sequence). CDR3 length: 13 residues.

The V call is TRBV7-9, the J call TRBJ2-5; D may be TRBD1 or TRBD2 (6 bases each). The J call could be wrong; TRBJ2-7 is a better fit for the DNA end. CDR1 and CDR2 from the germline V gene are SEHNR and FQNEAQ (reference sequence). This CDR3 comprises 14 residues. CDR3 sequence: CASSHAGQNYEQYF. The CDR3 bases are TGTGCCAGCAGCCACGCGGGACAAAACTACGAGCAGTACTTC.

This sequence joins TRBV7-2 and TRBJ1-2, with D maybe TRBD1 (5 bases). Germline CDR1 and CDR2: SGHTA and FQGNSA. The CDR3 sequence is 14 residues long. Trimming shortened V by 5 bases and J by 5 bases, and 15 bases separated the two germline ends. DNA of the CDR3: TGTGCCAGCAGCACCACCGGGACGTCGTATGGCTACACCTTC. Protein sequence: CASSTTGTSYGYTF.

The chain combines TRBV30 with TRBJ1-6; D remains ambiguous. This CDR3 is built from 15 residues. Looked up from germline, CDR1 is GTSNPN and CDR2 is SVGIG (reference sequence). Trimming took off 7 bases at V and 3 bases at J, with 16 bases between the two ends. CDR3 amino acids: CASTDGDLYNSPLHF. CDR3 coding DNA: TGTGCCTCCACAGACGGGGATCTCTATAATTCACCCCTCCACTTT.

This chain joins TRBV7-3 and TRBJ2-6; the D gene could be TRBD1 or TRBD2 (5 bases each). The CDR3 length is 15 residues. In germline, CDR1 is SGHTA, CDR2 FQGTGA. Trimming stripped 2 bases from V and 4 bases from J, with 9 bases between. The CDR3 region has the DNA TGTGCCAGCAGCTTAGGGGGAGCCGGGGCCAACGTCCTGACTTTC. Protein: CASSLGGAGANVLTF.

The chain uses TRBV5-1 and TRBJ2-7; weak D call: TRBD1 (6 bases). The V end lost 0 bases, the J end lost 5 bases, and 12 bases lay between the germline ends. The CDR3 has 14 amino acids. The germline V gene has CDR1 SGHRS and CDR2 YFSETQ. CDR3 DNA sequence: TGCGCCAGCAGCTTGGGTGGGGGCAGGAACGAGCAGTACTTC. Translating gives CASSLGGGRNEQYF.

The rearrangement links TRBV5-4 to TRBJ1-1; tentatively, D is TRBD1 (5 bases). V lost 9 bases and J 7 bases, leaving 16 bases between the germline ends. The CDR3 totals 12 residues. Germline values: CDR1 SGHNT, CDR2 YYREEE (reference sequence). CDR3 nucleotide sequence: TGTGCCACAGGCTTTAAGGGGAGTGAAGCTTTCTTT. Its protein product is CATGFKGSEAFF.

This chain joins TRBV30 and TRBJ1-1, with D possibly matching TRBD1 (5 bases). The CDR3 runs to 11 residues. The germline V gene encodes CDR1 GTSNPN and CDR2 SVGIG (reference sequence). With 3 bases removed from V and 7 bases from J, the gap between germline ends came to 9 bases. In DNA, the CDR3 is TGTGCCTGGAGCGATGACAGTGAAGCTTTCTTT. It encodes CAWSDDSEAFF.

The chain carries TRBV9 and TRBJ1-4; TRBD1 might be the D (5 bases). CDR3 size: 13 residues. CDR1 is SGDLS, CDR2 YYNGEE, per germline. The V and J ends lost 8 bases and 8 bases respectively, with 16 bases between them. The CDR3 loop reads CARGRGALEKLFF. CDR3 bases: TGTGCCAGGGGAAGGGGCGCGTTGGAAAAACTGTTTTTT.

The V gene is TRBV4-3, the J gene TRBJ1-6, with D hard to call. Trimming pared 0 bases from V and 7 bases from J, leaving 10 bases between. This CDR3 is 15 amino acids long. Germline values: CDR1 LGHNA, CDR2 YSLEER. The CDR3 sequence is CASSQDAHTNSPLHF. The CDR3, as DNA: TGCGCCAGCAGCCAAGATGCCCATACCAATTCACCCCTCCACTTT.

V gene TRBV30 combines with J gene TRBJ1-6, with TRBD1 matching over 10 bases. J lost 8 bases, V lost 8 bases, and 6 bases had no gene match. Germline V gene lookup returns CDR1 GTSNPN and CDR2 SVGIG (reference sequence). The CDR3 is made up of 13 amino acids. The DNA for the CDR3 is TGTGCCCACAGACAGGGGGCTGATTCACCCCTCCACTTT. Protein sequence: CAHRQGADSPLHF.

The CDR3 reads CASSLLGWGGYTF. The CDR3 nucleotides are TGTGCCAGCAGTTTACTGGGTTGGGGTGGCTACACCTTC. This chain connects TRBV28 to TRBJ1-2; D is unclear. CDR1 is MDHEN, CDR2 SYDVKM, per germline. This CDR3 spans 13 amino acids. V gave up 2 bases and J gave up 7 bases, with 11 bases separating them.

The chain carries TRBV28 and TRBJ2-7; no firm D call. Germline V lookup: CDR1 MDHEN, CDR2 SYDVKM. CDR3 length: 12 amino acids. V was pared by 6 bases and J by 3 bases, with 9 bases between. The CDR3 region is CASRGYGYEQYF. The CDR3 region has the DNA TGTGCCAGCAGGGGTTACGGCTACGAGCAGTACTTC.

This clone has a handful of counts. This CDR3 is CASSRDISSGNTIYF. CDR3 nucleotide sequence: TGTGCCAGCAGCAGGGACATCTCCTCTGGAAACACCATATATTTT. V is TRBV11-1 and J is TRBJ1-3; D is perhaps TRBD1 (6 bases). V dropped 5 bases and J dropped 0 bases, with 11 bases sitting between them. Germline loops: CDR1 SGHAT, CDR2 FQDESV (reference sequence). This CDR3 region has 15 residues.

CDR3 loop: CASSFRDRGYEQYF. For the CDR3, the DNA is TGCGCCAGCAGCTTCCGGGACAGGGGGTACGAGCAGTACTTC. The V and J genes are TRBV5-1 and TRBJ2-7; 11 nucleotides match TRBD1. The CDR3 spans 14 residues. CDR1 SGHRS and CDR2 YFSETQ come from the germline V gene. The V segment lost 2 bases and the J segment 4 bases; nucleotides outside the gene matches: 2. The full variable domain, rest sourced from reference TRBV5-1 and TRBJ2-7, is KAGVTQTPRYLIKTRGQQVTLSCSPISGHRSVSWYQQTPGQGLQFLFEYFSETQRNKGNFPGRFSGRQFSNSRSEMNVSTLELGDSALYLCASSFRDRGYEQYFGPGTRLTVT.

This chain connects TRBV29-1 to TRBJ2-7; 13 bases match TRBD2. Germline CDR1 and CDR2: SQVTM and ANQGSEA. This CDR3 has 17 residues. The ends lost 4 bases at V and 3 bases at J; junction bases unmatched: 12. Written as DNA, the CDR3 is TGCAGCGTTGTCCCCGGACTAGCGGGAGCCTCCTTCTACGAGCAGTACTTC. Encoded protein: CSVVPGLAGASFYEQYF.